This TCR beta chain comes out of a study of cytomegalovirus exposure and HLA in healthy donors (dated by TCRdb to 2015 to 2018). Background on the whole study: An earlier analysis of approximately 640 of the donors reported roughly 270 Gb of sequence data and 100 million to 130 million unique TCR beta sequences from roughly 200 million T cells. Among 350 to 400 genotyped donors of the cohort, an average of about 240,000 unique TCR beta nucleotide sequences were sequenced per donor, around 20% of them non-productive. A later analysis re-analyzed previously published TCR beta repertoires from about 600 donors and added high-resolution HLA genotyping to study TCR occurrence patterns. The study used immunosequencing to profile the T cell repertoires of 670 or so subjects and linked those repertoires to cytomegalovirus serostatus. Every discovery cohort repertoire had been produced on one sequencing platform. Rather than drawing on any new phenotypic data, the later analysis identified candidate immune exposures from TCR beta sequences and the way those sequences occurred across donors. The study aimed to test whether cataloging public T cell receptors could reveal signatures of past pathogen exposure. Typing coverage varied by locus: about 629-630 donors for A, B, C, DRB1 and DQB1; roughly 510 for DQA1; around 570 for DPA1; 400 to 480 for DPB1. HLA typing covered class I and class II loci at four-digit resolution. To predict cytomegalovirus infection status, the study combined high-throughput TCR immunosequencing, statistical association of individual TCRs with disease status, and machine learning. Roughly 5 DR-DQ haplotypes were treated as single units for association and clustering because of strong linkage in the cohort. An earlier analysis of 587 of the donors used high-throughput TCR beta sequencing to judge whether each TCR beta V gene segment behaved as functional or pseudogenic. An early release covering some 640 HLA-typed donors comprised about 290 gigabases of sequencing data and approximately 80 million unique TCR sequences. A later genetic analysis took genome-wide SNP genotypes for about 60% of the roughly 670 donors and used that subset as a discovery cohort. Along with the roughly 670-subject first cohort, a separate validation cohort of over a hundred different subjects was used. Donor age, sex, ethnicity and CMV serostatus were compiled alongside the repertoire data. Of the roughly 400 genotyped donors, approximately 81% were placed in the genetic ancestry cluster associated with self-reported Caucasian donors.

Turning to this clone: It lacks a known antigen. Base qualities were left out, and no much larger clone turns up one base away.

Libraries were made using the immunoSEQ multiplex PCR assay. The multiplex PCR relied on a mix of 60 forward primers for TCR Vbeta segments and 13 reverse primers for TCR Jbeta segments. A multiplex PCR assay on genomic DNA amplified the CDR3 region of rearranged TCR beta genes. The Illumina HiSeq System was used to sequence the amplified TCR beta libraries as 87-base-pair reads. The paper's data handling went like this. A later analysis tallied 70 million to 100 million unique TCR beta chains across the 550 to 850 repertoires, and approximately 12 million of those chains were shared by two or more donors. Raw reads were error-corrected and collapsed into unique sequences by a nearest-neighbor algorithm in which closely related sequences were merged to remove PCR and sequencing errors. Alignment of CDR3 sequences to IMGT reference sequences was used to assign V, D and J gene segments. For a sequence to be retained, a match of at least six nucleotides to both a V gene segment and a J gene segment was required. Rearrangements were called productive when the CDR3 lacked stop codons and stayed in frame with V and J; all others were non-productive. Following IMGT convention, CDR3 was defined as the stretch from the second conserved V-encoded cysteine to the conserved J-encoded phenylalanine. The earlier analysis of about 500 of the donors excluded sequences that lacked an unambiguous match to a single V gene segment. An earlier analysis of under 750 of the donors called V segments functional above 56.7% productive rearrangements and segregating when the between-donor standard deviation exceeded 5%. A statistical classification framework was built to diagnose cytomegalovirus status from the catalog of TCR beta chain sequences. V and J gene assignment, in a later analysis, came from comparing TCR nucleotide sequences with IMGT/GENE-DB human TR gene sequences. In a later analysis, CDR3 sequences and most-parsimonious VDJ recombination scenarios were assigned using the TCRdist pipeline. In a later analysis, each TCR beta chain was defined by its CDR3 amino acid sequence together with its V-gene family, and reads lacking a unique V-gene family were excluded. To address suspected cross-contamination and a sequencing artifact, a later analysis removed some 620 highly shared, low-generation-probability nucleotide sequences. In a later analysis, a clonal expansion index for each public chain was calculated from normalized within-repertoire ranks of inferred template counts. A later analysis computed generation probabilities with a VDJ recombination model fitted to out-of-frame rearrangements, and checked the results against IGoR. In a later analysis, hypergeometric tests were used to score TCR-TCR, TCR-HLA and TCR-CMV co-occurrence, with a repertoire-size bias correction applied to TCR pairs. In a later analysis, false discovery rates were estimated by permuting HLA or CMV assignments 20 times. In a later analysis, co-occurring TCRs were grouped using DBSCAN, and TCRdist sequence similarity was added for clustering within HLA-allele-positive subsets. Co-occurrence clustering excluded repertoires with fewer than 30,000 or more than 120,000 public chains, plus five with anomalous nucleotide sharing. TCRdb took this table from immuneACCESS and kept in-frame rearrangements with V and J called. Such tables lack part of the clones; where checked against another copy, unresolved V genes explain under half of the gap, and the rest is unexplained. The DNA gave D and trimming, while V, J and clone size come from that table. The sample table shows around 130,000 clones, and 75% to 90% are seen once. The ten most abundant clones make up over 2% of the sample.

The cohort was made up of roughly 670 healthy bone marrow donors. Cohort members were all nominally healthy when sampled, although unrecorded immune exposures were likely present. The donor tested CMV seronegative, placing the donor among the approximately 360 seronegative members of the cohort. Each donor provided a peripheral blood sample, and peripheral blood mononuclear cells were used for TCR beta sequencing. Genomic DNA was extracted from the blood cell samples with the Qiagen DNeasy Blood Extraction Kit. For CDR1 and CDR2, the germline V gene lists WSHSY and SAAADI. V drops 7 bases and J drops 5 bases, leaving 20 bases in between. The CDR3 goes from the cysteine to the phenylalanine over 16 residues. Only CDR3 DNA remains: 48 bases, in frame from the first base. Overall results and qualifications from the work: Correlated functional status among segregating V segments might be attributable to linkage disequilibrium, but an unknown experimental factor could not be ruled out. When HLA alleles, especially DR and DQ, strongly co-occurred, TCR associations were difficult to assign to individual alleles. The study gave a list of 150 to 200 TCR beta chains associated with cytomegalovirus. In a later genetic analysis, a missense DCLRE1C variant was associated with V-gene and J-gene trimming of TCR beta chains, and the association was replicated in an independent cohort. Broadly in line with IMGT annotations, most TCR beta V segments showed up in productive rearrangements about 87% or about 30% of the time in an earlier analysis of several hundred of the donors. A later genetic analysis reported fewer N-insertions in productive TCRs among donors in an Asian-associated ancestry cluster than the roughly 640-donor mean. In vitro tests confirmed that a few of the cytomegalovirus-associated TCR beta chains recognize cytomegalovirus antigens. HLA typing was unavailable for some donors at each locus, so association tests used only the typed subset. According to a later analysis, parvovirus B19, influenza, CMV and Epstein-Barr virus appeared linked to several top co-occurrence clusters. CMV serostatus was the only immune exposure information available for the cohort. Because counts were too low, about 18 rarely observed V segments, including chromosome 9 orphons, were left out of the earlier analysis of 500 to 750 of the donors. Specific HLA alleles were associated with 15,000 to 20,000 TCR beta sequences at a false discovery rate of 0.05 in a later analysis. According to a later analysis, most CMV-associated TCR beta chains appeared to be HLA-restricted, and the HLA associations seemed to be driven largely by CMV exposure. The authors suggested that the approach could potentially be generalized to other disease states and immunological phenotypes. In a later analysis, HLA-associated TCR beta chains showed more clonal expansion and lower generation probabilities than non-associated chains that were equally common. In both the original and validation cohorts, the classifier was reported to diagnose cytomegalovirus status with high specificity and sensitivity. The cohort was sequenced for TCR beta chains only, and without alpha or paired-chain data the features that could be detected were limited. A further reported finding was that TCR beta sequences accurately predicted the HLA-A and HLA-B alleles for most subjects in the first cohort. A cluster of highly shared sequence variants was judged likely to represent a technical artifact of the sequencing pipeline. Most TCR sequences were seen in very few donors, while some public TCRs were found in many individuals. In a later analysis, TCR association rates were found to vary across HLA loci, with the most associated TCRs seen for DRB1 alleles and the fewest for HLA-C alleles. Some IMGT-functional V segments, including TRBV6-2 and TRBV6-3, could not be distinguished by the 87-base-pair reads and were therefore excluded. Presence/absence analyses assumed roughly uniform sequencing depth across donors, an assumption that may not hold.

Sequenced input: PBMCs. This receptor chain uses TRBV10-2 and TRBJ2-2, with a tentative D gene TRBD2 over 6 matching bases. The clonotype was recovered from a man aged 25-45 years in good health and CMV-seronegative. The nucleotides are TGCGCCAGCACCCGCGGCGGGGTGCCCGCGACCGGGGAGCTGTTTTTT. Protein translation: CASTRGGVPATGELFF.